This T cell receptor (beta chain) was found in a study of CD8 T cells in Susac syndrome (dated by TCRdb to the late 2010s). Study-wide context: Of the Susac syndrome patients who were sequenced, eight were in clinical remission while 5 or 6 had clinically active disease. Susac syndrome patients were therapy-naive, on corticosteroids (some also receiving IVIg), or on IVIg alone at blood withdrawal. The study compared CD8+ T cell repertoire clonality among over ten healthy donors, around 14 Susac syndrome patients and about 16 multiple sclerosis patients. Whether CD8+ T cell activation and differentiation in Susac syndrome was antigen driven was tested using repertoire sequencing.

On the study overall, not on this receptor specifically: The study acknowledged that relatively few individuals were included in the TCR sequencing and HLA analysis. Clonal expansion was observed in Susac syndrome CD8+ repertoires, with the highest expansion in CD8+ TEMRA cells and greater expansion in clinically active than in remitting patients. Some 15 Susac-specific public clones were identified in the total CD8+ repertoire, and 5 or 6 Susac-specific public clones were identified in the CD8+ TEMRA repertoire.

Peripheral blood CD8+ and CD4+ T cells from healthy donors, Susac syndrome patients and multiple sclerosis patients were profiled using high-throughput TCR beta sequencing. The Susac syndrome patients fulfilled recently defined diagnostic criteria for either definite or probable disease. CD8+ TEMRA cells were enriched by FACS, while bulk CD8+ and CD4+ T cells were purified by magnetic negative isolation. Blood was drawn into EDTA tubes, processed within 24 hours, and PBMCs were isolated by density gradient centrifugation. PBMCs destined for TCR sequencing were cryopreserved in liquid nitrogen and later thawed in a 37 °C water bath. A purity of at least 90% was achieved for sorted or isolated CD4+, CD8+ and CD8+ TEMRA cells. RNA was extracted using the RNeasy kit, and roughly 0.5 to 1 ug of the RNA was reverse transcribed with random hexamers. The immunoSEQ multiplex PCR assay, which covers 54 Vbeta and 13 Jbeta segments, was used to amplify TCR beta CDR3 regions. PCR amplification bias was corrected using a synthetic template baseline for primer optimization and computational correction. On the study's bioinformatics: Reads were annotated to V, D and J genes according to IMGT and were analyzed with immunoSEQ Analyzer, with only productive sequences retained. Clonality was calculated as one minus the Shannon entropy normalized by log2 of the number of productive unique sequences. Public and private clones were assessed among the 100 most prevalent clones of each patient and control. Clones were defined as Susac-specific when absent from the healthy and MS cohorts, from about 1,100 published viral clones and from other ImmuneACCESS disease sequences. The public reads were reprocessed in TCRdb via fastp at Q25 and MiXCR, keeping in-frame beta chains. Merged by CDR3 protein, the rows form single entries marked with the most common genes and DNA. The V and J calls and clone size come from TCRdb's table, not from the authors' own analysis. Across this sample there are roughly 100,000 distinct CDR3 sequences, with around 94% seen only once. The ten top clones hold around 0.38% of the sample.

The CDR1 and CDR2 encoded by the germline V gene are SQVTM and ANQGSEA. Unmatched junction bases come to 3, with V trimmed by 3 bases and J by 0 bases. The CDR3, from cysteine to phenylalanine, totals 15 residues. Just the 45-base CDR3 DNA is kept, in frame starting at base 1. To note about this clonotype: There is no known antigen for this receptor. Base quality data are lacking; no much larger clone is found one base away.

The receptor was isolated from a human donor with Susac syndrome. Specimen: CD8+ T cells from PBMCs. The chain employs TRBV29-1 and TRBJ2-3; 10 nucleotides in the junction match TRBD2. The sequenced DNA is TGCAGCGTTGAGGAGCGGGGGGGGAGCACAGATACGCAGTATTTT. Its protein reads: CSVEERGGSTDTQYF.